A single T cell receptor delta chain is shown here with its context. This clone is a singleton in its sample. This receptor's antigen is unknown. The sample holds no much larger clone one base away, and base qualities are not on file. One read provides weak support. From its cysteine to its phenylalanine, the CDR3 spans 19 amino acids. This entry keeps only the CDR3 DNA: 57 bases, framed from base 1. At the junction V is shortened by 0 bases and J by 7 bases; bases outside the gene matches: 19. From the germline V gene, CDR1 is GEAIGNYY and CDR2 is EKD. Bulk sequencing of complete TCR delta chain (Vdelta2) repertoires was used to follow how often functionally characterized gamma9delta2 T cell clones occurred. The Dutch blood bank was the source from which peripheral blood of anonymous healthy donors was purchased. The gamma9delta2 T cells examined in the study came from the peripheral blood of healthy donors.

The entry originates in a study of TRDV2 sequences in healthy donors (dated by TCRdb to 2019 to 2021). General notes on the study: Under 25 single-cell-derived gamma9delta2 T cell clones spanning the full range of antitumor activity were TCR-sequenced and traced within the bulk repertoire.

Overall study outcomes, separate from this receptor: The TCRdelta clonotypes of several highly reactive clones appeared rare, as these clonotypes were not detected in the bulk sequencing data of the respective donors. The observed TCRdelta repertoires were strongly focused, but the frequency of each clonotype showed no correlation with the antitumor functional potential of the corresponding clone.

Library generation was performed with PCR. Instrument on record: Illumina MiSeq. The published analysis was carried out like this. When TRDV repertoire clonotype frequencies were reported, clonotypes represented by only a single read were excluded. TCRdb called clones anew from the public reads via CATT; matching DNA rows were later pooled. For this entry, the V and J calls and clone size follow TCRdb and not the study's own pipeline. The sample includes some 1,600 delta-chain clones, with approximately 16% observed a single time. The leading ten clones occupy 65% of the sample. The sequencing sample was made of Vd2+ gamma-delta T cells from blood. What this sample's cell subset or site label stands for: TCR Vdelta2-expressing (gamma9delta2) T cells. This TCR derives from a human donor in good health. This chain joins TRDV2 to TRDJ1, and TRDD3 aligns with 10 junction nucleotides. The nucleotide sequence reads as follows: TGTGCCTGTGACACCGTCGGCACGTCGGTGGGGGATACTTCGGTTAAACTCATCTTT. Translated, this gives CACDTVGTSVGDTSVKLIF.